The next 18 T cell receptor beta chains were all read from a single sample in a study of Graves' ophthalmopathy and Graves' hyperthyroidism. Transcripts of RNA were the source for amplifying TCR beta CDR3 regions. HTBI primers were employed in first-round RT-PCR, then a second-round multiplex PCR followed. TCRdb called the multiplex PCR reads again in MiXCR, with one record for every CDR3 protein. The sample lists 200,000 to 250,000 distinct CDR3 sequences, around 28% occurring once. Sequencing used peripheral blood. Every receptor here comes from a man aged 45-60 years with Graves' ophthalmopathy.

This clonotype was counted ten times or more. The chain is built from TRBV6-5 and TRBJ2-7, with 7 bases lining up with TRBD1. Trimming at V came to 4 bases and at J to 11 bases, leaving 11 bases not matched to a gene. Looked up from germline, CDR1 is MNHEY and CDR2 is SVGAGI. The CDR3 totals 13 residues. CDR3 in amino acids: CASSFDGLGTEYF. As DNA, the CDR3 is TGTGCCAGCAGTTTCGACGGTCTGGGGACAGAGTACTTC.

This clonotype was recorded at least ten times. This chain connects TRBV12-3 or TRBV12-4 to TRBJ2-7, with TRBD1 matching 9 bases. V trimming: 7 bases; J trimming: 6 bases; junction bases outside the gene matches: 10. This CDR3 spans 14 amino acids. CDR3 region: CASKPGQGVFEQYF. For the CDR3, the DNA is TGTGCCAGCAAACCGGGACAGGGAGTTTTCGAGCAGTACTTC.

This clonotype was seen repeatedly, ten times or more. This chain joins TRBV20-1 and TRBJ2-5; D gene unclear. CDR1 and CDR2 (germline): DFQATT, SNEGSKA (reference sequence). Trimming cost V 0 bases and J 5 bases, with 10 bases left between them. The CDR3 consists of 13 residues. The CDR3 protein is CSARDTLLETQYF. CDR3 DNA sequence: TGCAGTGCTAGAGATACCCTGTTGGAGACCCAGTACTTC.

This clonotype has ten or more counts. The rearrangement uses TRBV28 and TRBJ2-2; a possible D gene is TRBD1 (5 bases). From germline, CDR1 is MDHEN and CDR2 SYDVKM. The CDR3 loop spans 14 amino acids. The germline V and J ends were trimmed by 2 bases and 5 bases, with 9 bases remaining between them. The DNA for the CDR3 is TGTGCCAGCAGTTTAGTCCCAGGGACCGGGGAGCTGTTTTTT. Residues: CASSLVPGTGELFF.

The sample holds many counts of this clonotype. V is TRBV28 and J is TRBJ1-1; no firm D call. Deletions cut 5 bases from V and 0 bases from J, with 16 bases between. The CDR3 length is 16 residues. Germline CDR1 MDHEN, CDR2 SYDVKM. CDR3 nucleotide sequence: TGTGCCAGCAGTCCCCGGGCTGCCTCCATGAACACTGAAGCTTTCTTT. It codes for CASSPRAASMNTEAFF.

In this sample, this clonotype turned up once. The gene calls are TRBV6-5 and TRBJ1-1; D remains ambiguous. The CDR3 runs 14 residues. The germline V gene encodes CDR1 MNHEY and CDR2 SVGAGI. Trimming took 2 bases from V and 4 from J, leaving 11 bases between them. The CDR3 loop reads CASSYTSVGTEAFF. CDR3 bases: TGTGCCAGCAGTTACACATCAGTGGGCACTGAAGCTTTCTTT.

This clonotype was counted many times. This chain joins TRBV4-1 and TRBJ1-3; no clear D gene. V gave up 0 bases and J gave up 0 bases, with 9 bases separating them. The CDR3 sequence is 16 residues long. Germline V gene data show CDR1 as MGHRA and CDR2 as YSYEKL. The CDR3 loop reads CASSQEPPISGNTIYF. CDR3 sequence (DNA): TGCGCCAGCAGCCAAGAGCCACCGATCTCTGGAAACACCATATATTTT.

This clonotype was recorded many times. The chain carries TRBV29-1 and TRBJ1-1, with D possibly TRBD1 on 5 matching bases. Trimming shortened V by 7 bases and J by 4 bases, and 13 bases separated the two germline ends. Per the germline V gene, CDR1 is SQVTM and CDR2 is ANQGSEA. CDR3 length: 12 residues. The CDR3 spells CSDLGGGTEAFF. CDR3 coding DNA: TGCAGCGACCTGGGGGGAGGCACTGAAGCTTTCTTT.

This clonotype was seen many times. The genes are TRBV7-2 and TRBJ2-2; maybe TRBD2 (6 bases). The CDR3 is 16 residues long. Between the trimmed V and J ends, which lost 5 bases and 4 bases, there was a span of 17 bases. Germline assignment: CDR1 SGHTA and CDR2 FQGNSA. The DNA for the CDR3 is TGTGCCAGCAGCCCAGGAAGTTGGAGGGTCACCGGGGAGCTGTTTTTT. Translated, it gives CASSPGSWRVTGELFF.

The chain employs TRBV12-3 or TRBV12-4 and TRBJ2-7; 9 bases align to TRBD1. This CDR3 is 15 amino acids long. V lost 5 bases, J lost 2 bases, and 7 bases stayed unmatched. For the CDR3, the DNA is TGTGCCAGCAGTAAAACGGGACAGGGACCCTACGAGCAGTACTTC. Amino acid sequence: CASSKTGQGPYEQYF.

A note on this clonotype: The junction does not match germline at one end; this may be a read error. The rearrangement uses TRBV6-1 and TRBJ1-1, with D maybe TRBD1 (6 bases). Per the germline V gene, CDR1 is MNHNS and CDR2 is SASEGT. CDR3 length: 15 amino acids. The CDR3 protein is CVLQGGFPLNTEAFF. The CDR3 region has the DNA TGTGTGCTACAGGGAGGGTTTCCCTTGAACACCGAAGCTTTCTTT.

This clonotype was observed many times. The chain joins TRBV6-5 to TRBJ2-7, with 7 bases aligning to TRBD2. CDR1 and CDR2 from the germline V gene are MNHEY and SVGAGI. J gave up 2 bases and V 3 bases, and 4 bases lay outside the gene matches. The CDR3 has 14 amino acids. CDR3 residues: CASSYGRAPYEQYF. As DNA, the CDR3 is TGTGCCAGCAGTTATGGGAGGGCCCCCTACGAGCAGTACTTC.

The V gene is TRBV6-5, the J gene TRBJ1-5; D uncertain. Germline CDR1 reads MNHEY; CDR2 reads SVGAGI. The ends were cut back, 3 bases at V and 3 bases at J, with 6 bases in the middle. The CDR3 totals 13 residues. The CDR3 spells CASSYEHNQPQHF. As DNA, the CDR3 is TGTGCCAGCAGTTATGAGCACAATCAGCCCCAGCATTTT.

This clonotype was counted many times. The chain carries TRBV7-2 and TRBJ2-7; TRBD1 agrees at 8 bases. V was clipped by 5 bases and J by 3 bases; unmatched bases: 12. CDR1 and CDR2 (germline): SGHTA, FQGNSA. There are 16 residues in the CDR3. The CDR3: CASSPDRVALDYEQYF. In nucleotides, the CDR3 is TGTGCCAGCAGCCCGGACAGGGTCGCCTTGGACTACGAGCAGTACTTC.

This clonotype occurred many times. Germline and junction disagree at one end, which may indicate a read error. V and J are TRBV29-1 and TRBJ1-1, with unresolved D. The CDR3 is 12 residues long. CDR1 and CDR2 (germline): SQVTM, ANQGSEA. CDR3 sequence (DNA): TGCAGCGTTGAGGGCAGTGTCACTGAAGCTTCCTTT. Protein: CSVEGSVTEASF.

This clonotype occurred many times. The chain is built from TRBV2 and TRBJ2-2, with D possibly being TRBD1 or TRBD2 (5 bases each). There are 15 residues in the CDR3. The ends were cut back, 2 bases at V and 6 bases at J, with 13 bases in the middle. CDR1 and CDR2 from the germline V gene are SNHLY and FYNNEI. CDR3 amino acids: CASSEPGRTAGELFF. DNA of the CDR3: TGTGCCAGCAGTGAACCGGGACGGACCGCCGGGGAGCTGTTTTTT.

This clonotype was detected ten times or more. V gene TRBV12-3 or TRBV12-4 combines with J gene TRBJ2-3, with D perhaps assigned TRBD1 or TRBD2 (7 bases each). The CDR3 has 14 residues. The germline V and J ends were trimmed by 5 bases and 4 bases, with 13 bases remaining between them. CDR3 protein: CASSAGGGADTQYF. CDR3 sequence (DNA): TGTGCCAGCAGTGCAGGGGGGGGCGCAGATACGCAGTATTTT.

The rearrangement joins TRBV6-2 or TRBV6-3 to TRBJ2-5; D is perhaps TRBD2 (7 bases). Between the trimmed V and J ends, which lost 7 bases and 4 bases, there was a span of 13 bases. CDR3 size: 13 residues. The germline V gene encodes CDR1 MNHEY and CDR2 SVGEGT. The CDR3 region is CASMRGQGETQYF. The CDR3 DNA is TGTGCCAGCATGCGGGGGCAGGGAGAGACCCAGTACTTC.